This T cell receptor beta chain was obtained from a study of T-cell memory formation after mild COVID-19. Turning to the study itself: Most TCR clusters belonged to a single donor. Overall study findings and caveats: The second-wave clones peaking on day 37 were not confirmed as SARS-CoV-2-specific. The study detected some responding clones in pre-infection memory, suggesting cross-reactive memory joined.

Comments on this clonotype: The antigen is undetermined.

Using constant-segment primers, 5'RACE produced TCR alpha and TCR beta cDNA libraries carrying sample barcodes and UMIs. TCRdb itself ran the 5' RACE reads through MiXCR, one entry per CDR3 protein. The data contain tens of thousands of distinct CDR3 sequences, 7.3% of them singletons. The sample comprised PBMCs or a T cell subset sorted from them (not recorded which). This sequence originates from a man aged 18 to 29 who had mild COVID-19 (a few samples of this study predate the infection). Cell type and time point are not known.

The CDR3 is CASRPIFVDTQYF. The DNA of the CDR3 is TGTGCCAGCCGGCCTATTTTCGTAGATACGCAGTATTTT. The rearrangement links TRBV12-3 or TRBV12-4 to TRBJ2-3; D remains unclear. The length of the CDR3 is 13 residues. Trimming cost V 8 bases and J 5 bases, with 14 bases left between them.